The rows below give T cell receptor beta chains drawn from one sample of a study of blood T cell repertoires in COVID-19. Data came from immunoSEQ multiplex PCR; TCRdb stores just in-frame clones and leaves some out. The sample has about 210,000 clones; more than 75% are singletons. Sequencing used peripheral blood. The receptor set was obtained from a woman in her forties with acute or convalescent COVID-19. The CDR3 runs from the conserved cysteine through the conserved F or W. The D gene is left open where the match is weak. Expanded clones get a size class; other rows say once, few or many, or leave the size out.

v_call	d_call	clone_size	j_call	cdr3_aa	cdr3_nt
TRBV5-3	.	.	TRBJ2-1	CARSLDRGGQGGNEQFF	TGTGCCAGAAGCTTGGACAGGGGAGGTCAAGGGGGGAATGAGCAGTTCTTC
TRBV6-5	.	few	TRBJ2-1	CASSYSQTSKGEQFF	TGTGCCAGCAGTTACTCGCAAACTAGCAAGGGTGAGCAGTTCTTC
TRBV25-1	TRBD2	.	TRBJ2-5	CASSGTSGEETQYF	TGTGCCAGCAGTGGCACTAGCGGGGAAGAGACCCAGTACTTC
TRBV4-3	.	.	TRBJ2-5	CASSQDWRGQETQYF	TGCGCCAGCAGCCAAGATTGGAGAGGGCAAGAGACCCAGTACTTC
TRBV9	.	.	TRBJ2-7	CASSVEGAGGPYEQYF	TGTGCCAGCAGCGTAGAGGGGGCGGGGGGCCCCTACGAGCAGTACTTC
TRBV4-1	TRBD1	.	TRBJ2-1	CASSQRQGALNEQFF	TGCGCCAGCAGCCAACGACAGGGGGCGCTGAATGAGCAGTTCTTC
TRBV5-4	TRBD2	.	TRBJ2-1	CASSYPGRELNEQFF	TGTGCCAGCAGCTACCCGGGGAGGGAATTAAATGAGCAGTTCTTC
TRBV7-9	.	.	TRBJ1-1	CASSSTGANTEAFF	TGTGCCAGCAGCTCGACAGGAGCGAACACTGAAGCTTTCTTT
TRBV4-2	TRBD1	few	TRBJ1-2	CASSLGQNYGYTF	TGTGCCAGCAGCCTGGGACAGAACTATGGCTACACCTTC
TRBV30	.	once	TRBJ1-3	CAWSPLSSGNTIYF	TGTGCCTGGTCCCCCCTGAGCTCTGGAAACACCATATATTTT
TRBV7-2	TRBD2	.	TRBJ2-1	CASSPRTSAFSYNEQFF	TGTGCCAGCAGCCCCCGGACTAGCGCCTTCTCCTACAATGAGCAGTTCTTC
TRBV2	.	once	TRBJ1-2	CASRETQGHGYTF	TGTGCCAGCAGGGAAACACAGGGACATGGCTACACCTTC
TRBV21-1	.	.	TRBJ2-2	CASSRRPGTGYNANTGELFF	TGTGCCAGCAGCCGCCGTCCCGGGACAGGTTACAACGCGAACACCGGGGAGCTGTTTTTT
TRBV5-1	TRBD2	.	TRBJ2-1	CASSPNILAGSDNEQFF	TGCGCCAGCAGCCCCAACATACTAGCGGGTAGTGACAATGAGCAGTTCTTC
TRBV24-1	.	.	TRBJ2-1	CATSGDSYNEQFF	TGTGCCACCAGCGGGGACTCATACAATGAGCAGTTCTTC
TRBV11-2	.	.	TRBJ2-3	CASSLDGLSLDTQYF	TGTGCCAGCAGCTTAGACGGACTCAGTTTAGATACGCAGTATTTT
TRBV9	TRBD1	.	TRBJ1-6	CASSEGQHNSPLHF	TGTGCCAGCAGCGAGGGACAGCATAATTCACCCCTCCACTTT
TRBV5-1	.	.	TRBJ1-2	CASSSDSALWYGYTF	TGCGCCAGCAGCTCTGACAGCGCCTTATGGTATGGCTACACCTTC
TRBV3-1/TRBV3-2	.	few	TRBJ2-1	CASSQDETGYNEQFF	TGTGCCAGCAGCCAAGATGAGACGGGCTACAATGAGCAGTTCTTC
TRBV21-1	.	.	TRBJ2-4	CASSEPGVIQYF	TGTGCCAGCAGCGAACCAGGGGTCATTCAGTACTTC
TRBV7-6	.	.	TRBJ1-4	CASSLGSPGPEGKLFF	TGTGCCAGCAGCTTAGGGTCACCGGGGCCGGAGGGAAAACTGTTTTTT
TRBV30	TRBD2	.	TRBJ2-1	CAWSGDYYNEQFF	TGTGCCTGGAGTGGGGACTACTACAATGAGCAGTTCTTC
TRBV5-1	TRBD1	.	TRBJ2-3	CASRTGINLEGQYF	TGCGCCAGCCGGACAGGGATAAATCTTGAGGGGCAGTATTTT
TRBV7-3	.	.	TRBJ2-7	CASSPQGPWMEQYF	TGTGCCAGCAGCCCACAGGGACCTTGGATGGAGCAGTACTTC
TRBV3-1/TRBV3-2	.	.	TRBJ2-3	CASSQTFDLAGTDTQYF	TGTGCCAGCAGCCAGACCTTCGACCTGGCGGGCACAGATACGCAGTATTTT
TRBV11-2	TRBD1	.	TRBJ2-2	CASSLGTGVGGELFF	TGTGCCAGCAGCCTTGGGACAGGGGTTGGCGGGGAGCTGTTTTTT